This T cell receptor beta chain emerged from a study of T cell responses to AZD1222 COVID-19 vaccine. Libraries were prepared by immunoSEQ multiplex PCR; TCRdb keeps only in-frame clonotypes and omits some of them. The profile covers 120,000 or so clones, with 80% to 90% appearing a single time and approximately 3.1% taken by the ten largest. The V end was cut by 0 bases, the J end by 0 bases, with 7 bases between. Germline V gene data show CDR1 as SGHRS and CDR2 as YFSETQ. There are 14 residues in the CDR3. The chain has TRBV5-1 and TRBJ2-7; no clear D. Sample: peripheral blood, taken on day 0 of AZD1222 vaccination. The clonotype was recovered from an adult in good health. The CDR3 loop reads CASSLAVTSYEQYF. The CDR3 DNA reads TGCGCCAGCAGCTTGGCAGTGACCTCCTACGAGCAGTACTTC.